One T cell receptor (beta chain) is described in this entry. Its target is unknown. The data belong to a study of CD4+ T cells in melanoma. TCRdb keeps only in-frame clones here, not all; method: immunoSEQ multiplex PCR. This repertoire shows about 6,600 clones, approximately 69% found once; its top ten account for approximately 31%. Study-wide points: Neoantigen-specific CD4+ T cells in melanoma reportedly had diverse differentiation states.

The J segment lost 8 bases and the V segment lost 3 bases, leaving 6 bases of the junction unmatched. The CDR3 extends over 14 amino acids. Germline V lookup: CDR1 MDHEN, CDR2 SYDVKM. Source material: cells from a culture (not recorded whether cultured in vitro). The source of this sequence is a human donor with melanoma. This chain uses TRBV28 with TRBJ2-1, with 8 positions matching TRBD1. CDR3 DNA: TGTGCCAGCAGTTTTAGGACAGGGTGGCATGAGCAGTTCTTC. It encodes CASSFRTGWHEQFF.